This TCR beta chain was retrieved from a study of fetal regulatory T cell absence and autoimmunity. About the research overall: IPEX patients had exocrine pancreas autoimmunity without clinical diabetes. Study results and limitations: Some top pancreas TCR clones were over 90-fold enriched versus cord blood. In IPEX syndrome, oligoclonal enrichment was read as supporting prenatal antigen-driven autoimmunity in the pancreas.

V was cut by 2 bases and J by 4 bases, with 15 bases left in between. Germline V gene lookup returns CDR1 GTSNPN and CDR2 SVGIG (reference sequence). The CDR3 covers 14 residues. In the case of this clone: Its antigen is still unknown.

The survey-level immunoSEQ assay was used. Profiled with immunoSEQ multiplex PCR; TCRdb holds only in-frame clones, not every one. This sample carries just over 45,000 clones, just under 85% of them seen once, and the ten largest clones take about 0.41%. The TCR was taken from a newborn boy with IPEX syndrome. This chain connects TRBV30 to TRBJ2-7, with D possibly being TRBD1 or TRBD2 (6 bases each). Source material: cord blood. CDR3 region: CAWSLGGSQYEQYF. The CDR3 nucleotides are TGTGCCTGGAGTTTAGGGGGGTCACAATACGAGCAGTACTTC.